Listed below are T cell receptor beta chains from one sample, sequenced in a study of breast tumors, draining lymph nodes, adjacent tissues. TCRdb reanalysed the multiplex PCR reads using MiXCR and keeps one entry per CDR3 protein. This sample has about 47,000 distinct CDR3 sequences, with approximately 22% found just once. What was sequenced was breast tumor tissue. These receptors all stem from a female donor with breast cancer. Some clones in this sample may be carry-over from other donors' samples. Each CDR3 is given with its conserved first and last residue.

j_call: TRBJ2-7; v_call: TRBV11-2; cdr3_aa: CASSLLAGATSSYEQYF
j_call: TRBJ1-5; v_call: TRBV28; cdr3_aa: CASSLLGRPQHF
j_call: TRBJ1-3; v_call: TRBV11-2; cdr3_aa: CASSLERTGGGNTIYF
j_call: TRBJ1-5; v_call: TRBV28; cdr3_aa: CASSFGTGRGGGHF
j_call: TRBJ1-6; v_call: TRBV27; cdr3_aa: CASSGRVSSYNSPLHF
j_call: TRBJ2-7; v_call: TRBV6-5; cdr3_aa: CASSLPYRDRGRNEQYF
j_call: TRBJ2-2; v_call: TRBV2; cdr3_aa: CASSPGVLGRSTGELFF
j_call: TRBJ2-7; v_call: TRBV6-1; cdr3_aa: CASNLTIYGSYEQYF
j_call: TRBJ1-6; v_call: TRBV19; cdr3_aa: CASSIGPTPLHF
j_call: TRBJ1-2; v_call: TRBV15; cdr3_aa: CATSTRTAGYTF
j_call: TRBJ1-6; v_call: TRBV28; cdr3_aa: CASSLYRFGNSPLHF
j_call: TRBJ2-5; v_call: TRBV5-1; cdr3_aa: CASSRQQETQYF
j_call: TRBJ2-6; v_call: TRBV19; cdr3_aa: CASSIGRQGGMSGANVLTF
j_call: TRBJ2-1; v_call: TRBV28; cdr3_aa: CASSYQSFNEQFF
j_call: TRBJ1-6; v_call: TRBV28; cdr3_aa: CASSLMGSVSPLHF
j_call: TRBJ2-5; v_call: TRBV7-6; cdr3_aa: CASSPGAGRGQPQYF
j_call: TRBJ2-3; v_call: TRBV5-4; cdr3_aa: CASSTGLATDTQYF
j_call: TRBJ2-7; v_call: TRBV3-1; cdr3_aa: CASSPRDRGHEQYF
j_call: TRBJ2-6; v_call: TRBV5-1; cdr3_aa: CASSPTFTGANVLTF
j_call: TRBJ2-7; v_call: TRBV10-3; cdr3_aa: CAISESEAPYEQYF
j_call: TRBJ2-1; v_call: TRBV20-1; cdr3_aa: CSRGYNEQFF
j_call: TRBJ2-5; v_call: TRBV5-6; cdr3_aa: CASRERTLQETQYF
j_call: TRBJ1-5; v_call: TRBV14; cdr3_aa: CASSQGRGNQPQHF
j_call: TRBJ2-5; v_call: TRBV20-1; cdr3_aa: CSAIDLAGGRETQYF
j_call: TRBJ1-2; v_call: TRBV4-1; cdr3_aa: CASSQVTESHGYTF
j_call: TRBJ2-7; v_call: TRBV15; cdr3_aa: CATSRGAGGYEQYF
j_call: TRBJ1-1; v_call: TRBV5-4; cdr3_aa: CASSFGEGTPDTEAFF
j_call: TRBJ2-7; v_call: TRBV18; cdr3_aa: CASSRGGNYEQYF
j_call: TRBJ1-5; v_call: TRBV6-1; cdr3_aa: CASSEGAENQPQHF
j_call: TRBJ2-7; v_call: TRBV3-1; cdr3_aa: CASSQGQGDEQYF
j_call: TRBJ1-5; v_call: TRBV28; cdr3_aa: CATSLTGPNQPQHF
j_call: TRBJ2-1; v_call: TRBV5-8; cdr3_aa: CASSLRDTRDNEQFF
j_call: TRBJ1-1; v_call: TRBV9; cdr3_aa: CASSATGSLAEAFF